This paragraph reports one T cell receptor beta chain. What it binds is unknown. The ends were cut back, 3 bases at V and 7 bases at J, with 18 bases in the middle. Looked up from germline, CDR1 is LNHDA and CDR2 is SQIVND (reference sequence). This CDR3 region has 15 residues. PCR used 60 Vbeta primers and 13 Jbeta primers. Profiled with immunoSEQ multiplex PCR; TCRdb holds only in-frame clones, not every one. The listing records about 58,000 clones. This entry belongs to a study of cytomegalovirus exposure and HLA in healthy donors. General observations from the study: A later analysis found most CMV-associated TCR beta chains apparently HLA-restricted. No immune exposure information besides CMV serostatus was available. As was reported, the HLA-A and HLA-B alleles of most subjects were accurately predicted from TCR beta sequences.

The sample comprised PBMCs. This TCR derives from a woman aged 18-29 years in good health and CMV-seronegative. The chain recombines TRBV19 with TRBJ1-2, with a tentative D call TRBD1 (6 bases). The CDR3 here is CASSIGGGEGGGYTF. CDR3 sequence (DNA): TGTGCCAGTAGTATTGGAGGAGGCGAAGGGGGTGGCTACACCTTC.